The sequence of this TCR beta chain was determined in a study of T cell responses to AZD1222 COVID-19 vaccine. Method: immunoSEQ multiplex PCR; TCRdb's copy keeps in-frame clones and lacks some. The sample has 150,000 or so clones; 70% to 90% are singletons. The V gene end was trimmed by 6 bases and the J gene end by 4 bases; junction bases not matched to a gene: 18. From germline, CDR1 is MNHEY and CDR2 SVGEGT. The CDR3 loop spans 19 amino acids. This chain joins TRBV6-2 or TRBV6-3 and TRBJ2-3; 11 positions match TRBD2. Specimen: peripheral blood, collected on day 0 of AZD1222 vaccination. The sequence was obtained from an adult in good health. The CDR3 DNA is TGTGCCAGCAGCCCCGGACTAGCGGGCCCCGAGTCTCTGCCAGATACGCAGTATTTT. This gives the protein CASSPGLAGPESLPDTQYF.